This TCR beta chain was identified during a study of T cell responses to AZD1222 COVID-19 vaccine. Whole-study results and caveats: Donors were largely white British and mainly female; clonal diversity was possibly underestimated. In the spike-specific TCR repertoire, nearly half reportedly target unmutated variant regions. Sampling that yielded the repertoires occurred only after the peak T cell response. The CD4 TCRs associated with vaccination extended across spike and predominated at 160-218 and 743-854.

About this clone: Its target is not known.

Germline assignment: CDR1 MGHDK and CDR2 SYGVNS. The V gene lost 6 bases and the J gene lost 0 bases, with 8 bases spanning the gap. CDR3 length: 14 amino acids. The data were produced by immunoSEQ multiplex PCR, yet TCRdb's version contains in-frame clones alone and is incomplete. The repertoire holds around 84,000 clones, with roughly 85% as singletons. V is TRBV25-1 and J is TRBJ2-2, with D unresolved. Sequencing used peripheral blood, obtained on day 0 of AZD1222 vaccination. The clonotype originates from an adult in good health. This chain's CDR3 is CASRGRANTGELFF. CDR3 coding DNA: TGTGCCAGCAGGGGCAGAGCGAACACCGGGGAGCTGTTTTTT. Drawing the rest from reference TRBV25-1 and TRBJ2-2, the complete variable domain is EADIYQTPRYLVIGTGKKITLECSQTMGHDKMYWYQQDPGMELHLIHYSYGVNSTEKGDLSSESTVSRIRTEHFPLTLESARPSHTSQYLCASRGRANTGELFFGEGSRLTVL.